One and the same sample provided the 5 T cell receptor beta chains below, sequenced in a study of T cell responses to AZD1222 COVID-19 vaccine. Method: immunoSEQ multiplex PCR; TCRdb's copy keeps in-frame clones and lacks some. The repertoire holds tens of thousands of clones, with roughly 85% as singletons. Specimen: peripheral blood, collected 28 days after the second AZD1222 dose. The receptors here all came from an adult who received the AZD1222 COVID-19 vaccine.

This chain's CDR3 is CASSSQRPQLNTEAFF. The CDR3 DNA sequence: TGTGCCAGCAGCTCACAAAGACCACAGTTAAACACTGAAGCTTTCTTT. The chain combines TRBV7-8 with TRBJ1-1; D gene uncertain. This CDR3 has 16 amino acids. V dropped 4 bases and J dropped 2 bases, with 17 bases sitting between them. Germline CDR1 and CDR2: SGHVS and FQNEAQ.

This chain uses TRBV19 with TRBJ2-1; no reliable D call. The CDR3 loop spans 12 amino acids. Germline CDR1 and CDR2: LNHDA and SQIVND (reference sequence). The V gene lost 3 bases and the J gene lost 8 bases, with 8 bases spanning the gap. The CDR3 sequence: CASSIQSHEQFF. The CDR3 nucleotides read TGTGCCAGTAGTATCCAATCGCATGAGCAGTTCTTC.

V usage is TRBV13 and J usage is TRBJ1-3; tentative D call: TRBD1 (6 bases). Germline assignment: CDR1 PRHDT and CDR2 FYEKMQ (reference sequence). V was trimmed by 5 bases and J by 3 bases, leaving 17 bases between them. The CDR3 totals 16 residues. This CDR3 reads CASSETGWGGGNTIYF. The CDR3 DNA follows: TGTGCCAGCAGCGAAACAGGGTGGGGCGGTGGAAACACCATATATTTT.

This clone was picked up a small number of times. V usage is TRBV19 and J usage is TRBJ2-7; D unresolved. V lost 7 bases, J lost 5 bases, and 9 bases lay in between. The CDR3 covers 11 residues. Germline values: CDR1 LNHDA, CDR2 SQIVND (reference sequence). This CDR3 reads CASKIRDEQYF. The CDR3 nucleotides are TGTGCCAGTAAAATACGGGACGAGCAGTACTTC.

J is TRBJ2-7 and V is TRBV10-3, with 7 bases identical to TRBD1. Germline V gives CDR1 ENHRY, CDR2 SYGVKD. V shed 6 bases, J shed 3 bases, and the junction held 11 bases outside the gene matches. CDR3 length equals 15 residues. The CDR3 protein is CAISPGQAVNYEQYF. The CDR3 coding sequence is TGTGCCATCAGCCCCGGACAGGCCGTGAACTACGAGCAGTACTTC.